The following is a TCR beta chain sequence with its context. Its antigen is still unknown. This sample stems from a study of T-cell memory formation after mild COVID-19. Study-wide findings and caveats: Clones that shrank (day 15 to 85) were balanced CD4/CD8, whereas later expanders leaned CD4+. Pre-infection memory already had some responding clones, implying cross-reactive memory joined.

UMIs and sample barcodes were carried by the TCR alpha and TCR beta cDNA libraries that 5'RACE produced using constant-segment primers. TCRdb ran MiXCR on the 5' RACE reads and lists one entry per CDR3 protein. This table holds 85,000 to 130,000 distinct CDR3 sequences, over 10% found once. The V segment lost 0 bases and the J segment 5 bases; nucleotides outside the gene matches: 7. Germline values: CDR1 DFQATT, CDR2 SNEGSKA (reference sequence). The CDR3 consists of 15 residues. Source material: PBMCs or a T cell subset sorted from them (not recorded which). The sequence was collected from an adult woman who had mild COVID-19 (a few samples of this study predate the infection). Cell type and time point are not known. The chain employs TRBV20-1 and TRBJ2-7, with 10 positions matching TRBD1. The CDR3 loop is CSARDWTGGVDEQYF. DNA of the CDR3: TGCAGTGCTAGAGATTGGACAGGGGGGGTGGACGAGCAGTACTTC.